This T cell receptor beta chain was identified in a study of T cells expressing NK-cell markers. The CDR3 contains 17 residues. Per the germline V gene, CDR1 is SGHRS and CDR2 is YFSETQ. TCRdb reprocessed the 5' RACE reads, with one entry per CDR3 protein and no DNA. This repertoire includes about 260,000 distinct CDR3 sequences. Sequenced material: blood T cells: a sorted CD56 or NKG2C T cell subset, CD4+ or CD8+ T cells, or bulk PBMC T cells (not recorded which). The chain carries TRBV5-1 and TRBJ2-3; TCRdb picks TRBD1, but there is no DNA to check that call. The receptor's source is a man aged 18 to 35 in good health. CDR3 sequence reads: CASKTMGQGVGTDTQYF. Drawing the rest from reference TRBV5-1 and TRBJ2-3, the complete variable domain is KAGVTQTPRYLIKTRGQQVTLSCSPISGHRSVSWYQQTPGQGLQFLFEYFSETQRNKGNFPGRFSGRQFSNSRSEMNVSTLELGDSALYLCASKTMGQGVGTDTQYFGPGTRLTVL.